The entry below gives a single TCR beta chain sequence along with its context. Its cognate antigen has yet to be identified. The library came from 5' RACE. The input for every TCR library was 3,500 to 4,000 ng of total RNA. cDNA was synthesized with SMARTScribe reverse transcriptase in eight separate reactions per sample. During cDNA synthesis, template switching introduced unique molecular identifiers that contained a 6-nucleotide sample barcode. Two nested PCRs of approximately 16 and 9 cycles amplified the TCRalpha and TCRbeta cDNA, and bead purification followed each PCR. Before amplification, the cDNA was treated with uracil DNA-glycosylase and purified using the QIAquick PCR purification kit. The second PCR was the step at which Illumina TruSeq-compatible adapters and sample-specific barcodes were added. TapeStation and Qubit were used to check library quality and concentration, and 5 ng of each library went into the pool. Sequencing of the pooled libraries was done on an Illumina HiSeq2500 single-index Rapid Run using custom sequencing primers and 2 x 100 bp reads. The source study handled its data this way. PCR and sequencing errors were corrected by UMI-based consensus assembly using MiGEC version 1.2.6. MiXCR version 2.1.1 handled V(D)J alignment, clonotype assembly and CDR3 extraction. Gene usage, clonotype sharing and MAIT/NKT TCR abundance were normalised by analysing the top 1000, 10 000 and 20 000 clonotypes per sample. After downsampling to 27 000 UMIs, diversity was calculated as the inverse Simpson index using the vegan R package. Paired Mann-Whitney U tests were applied to discordant twin pairs, with Benjamini-Hochberg correction for multiple testing. Each entry corresponds to one CDR3 protein sequence from reads that TCRdb reprocessed, and DNA is not given. TCRdb assigned the V and J calls; the authors' analysis was not used. Per the sample table, the count is some 150,000 distinct CDR3 sequences. The ten largest clones add up to about 8% of the sample.

The data were taken from a study of monozygotic twins with inflammatory bowel disease (dated by TCRdb to 2018 to 2020). With respect to the entire study: The complete study included 28 monozygotic twin pairs: 19 IBD-discordant Danish pairs and nine German pairs, of which four were IBD-concordant and five were IBD-discordant. Each individual had, on average, about 151 000 unique TCRalpha sequences and 181 000 unique TCRbeta sequences available for analysis. Disease-associated traits were sought mainly through comparisons between IBD patients and their genetically identical healthy co-twins within discordant pairs.

A roughly 2.5 ml peripheral blood sample was drawn into PAXgene tubes per donor and stored at -80°C. Without T cell sorting, total RNA was isolated from whole blood using the PAXgene blood miRNA kit on an automated QIAcube. Peripheral blood from monozygotic twin pairs concordant or discordant for inflammatory bowel disease was subjected to deep TCRalpha and TCRbeta repertoire profiling with unique molecular barcoding. Smoking habits were recorded for all twin pairs, and individuals were classified as current, former or never smokers. Points the paper makes about the study in general: Different T cell subtypes could not be distinguished in the analysis. Because patients received different immunosuppressive treatments, the repertoires may have picked up extra background noise and variability between individuals. Compared with healthy twins, IBD patients had fewer clonotypes in common with other individuals, a difference most pronounced in patients showing signs of disease activity. No single strong signal or clonotype linked to IBD turned up in the results, so the idea that one exists was not supported. No difference in repertoire similarity was observed between concordant and discordant twins, possibly owing to limited statistical power. A decrease in TCRbeta repertoire diversity, as measured by inverse Simpson index, was observed in IBD patients compared with their healthy co-twins.

Sequenced material: blood. This clonotype was sampled from a human donor with ulcerative colitis or Crohn's disease, or a healthy co-twin of an affected twin (not recorded which).

The CDR3 reads CARTPRDRSSYEQYF. The chain is encoded by TRBV5-6 joined to TRBJ2-7; TCRdb gives TRBD1 as the D gene, but with no DNA this cannot be confirmed. The CDR3, from cysteine to phenylalanine, totals 15 residues. No coding sequence is recorded. Sequences SGHDT (CDR1) and YYEEEE (CDR2) are obtained from the germline V gene.